This record looks at one T cell receptor beta chain sequence and its context. Its antigen is unknown. CDR3 length: 16 amino acids. With 4 bases clipped from V and 2 bases from J, the junction kept 11 bases outside the gene matches. Germline V gene sequence: CDR1 SGHRS, CDR2 YFSETQ. It was with 60 Vbeta and 13 Jbeta primers that the PCR ran. Profiled with immunoSEQ multiplex PCR; TCRdb holds only in-frame clones, not every one. The sample includes roughly 110,000 clones, over 75% of them seen just once. The entry originates in a study of cytomegalovirus exposure and HLA in healthy donors. Turning to the study itself: Out of about 180 million T cells, an earlier analysis found roughly 100 million unique TCR beta sequences in total.

Overall study results and limits: CMV serostatus alone was available as immune exposure information. Across donors, sequencing depth was assumed by presence/absence analyses to be roughly uniform.

The chain uses TRBV5-1 and TRBJ2-7; TRBD1 aligns across 8 bases. The receptor's source is a woman younger than 35 in good health and CMV-seronegative. Sequences were obtained from PBMCs. The CDR3 DNA sequence: TGCGCCAGCAGCGGAGCAGATTCGACAGGGGCCTACGAGCAGTACTTC. Translated, it gives CASSGADSTGAYEQYF.